Given below is one TCR beta chain in context. This receptor's antigen is unknown. Nothing much larger sits one base from this clone, and base qualities are not available. These data originate in a study of T cell repertoires in cytomegalovirus infection (dated by TCRdb to between 2018 and 2021). At the level of the whole study: The HLA type of each donor mattered for the analysis, because public TCR beta signatures pointed to carriage of CMV infection along with the matching HLA type. The investigation overall reported the following: Carriers of CMV infection plus the relevant HLA type were discriminated by the cumulative frequency of public TCR beta family members in the study cohort and in an independent roughly 370-donor cohort. The ex vivo response was dominated by HLA-C-restricted CMV-specific TCR beta clonotypes, which also provided the single most frequent clonotype in two of eight donors.

TCRdb records Illumina HiSeq 1500 as the sequencer. TCRdb ran its own pipeline on the public reads, namely fastp trimming at Q25 and MiXCR clone calling, and kept in-frame beta chains. Under each unique CDR3 protein, matching rows form one entry showing the most common genes and DNA. The sample table lists a few hundred thousand distinct CDR3 sequences, about 18% of them with a count of one. The ten largest clonotypes hold less than 60% of the sample. The CDR3 goes from the cysteine to the phenylalanine over 14 residues. The DNA shown is the 42-base CDR3, in frame from base 1. V sheds 0 bases and J sheds 3 bases, leaving 9 bases between their ends. From the germline V gene, CDR1 is SGHRS and CDR2 is YFSETQ.

In this chain, TRBV5-1 is recombined with TRBJ1-1; no D gene is confidently identified. Sequencing input: CD8+ T cells from PBMCs. The receptor was isolated from a human donor in good health (CMV status not recorded). Some clones in this sample may be carry-over from other donors' samples. The CDR3 sequence is CASSLADAYTEAFF. The DNA is TGCGCCAGCAGCTTGGCAGACGCGTACACTGAAGCTTTCTTT.